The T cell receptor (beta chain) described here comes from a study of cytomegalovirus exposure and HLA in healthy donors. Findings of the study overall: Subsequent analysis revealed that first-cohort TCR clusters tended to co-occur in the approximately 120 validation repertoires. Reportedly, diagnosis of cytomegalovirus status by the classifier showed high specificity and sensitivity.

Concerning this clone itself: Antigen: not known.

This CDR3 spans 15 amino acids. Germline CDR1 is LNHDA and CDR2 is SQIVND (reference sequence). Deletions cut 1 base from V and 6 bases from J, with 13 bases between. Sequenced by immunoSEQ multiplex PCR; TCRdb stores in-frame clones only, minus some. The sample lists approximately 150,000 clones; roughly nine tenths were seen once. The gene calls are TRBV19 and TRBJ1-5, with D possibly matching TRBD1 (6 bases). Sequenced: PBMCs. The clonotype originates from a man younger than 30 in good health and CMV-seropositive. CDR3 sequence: CASSIGRGGIQPQHF. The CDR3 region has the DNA TGTGCCAGTAGTATAGGGAGGGGGGGTATTCAGCCCCAGCATTTT.